The 8 T cell receptor beta chains reported below all come from one sample, sequenced in a study of early T cells in non-severe SARS-CoV-2 infection (dated by TCRdb to the early 2020s). To prepare the library, 5' RACE was applied. The sample was run on a NextSeq 500. The public sequencing data were trimmed at Q25 with fastp and processed into clonotypes with MiXCR by TCRdb, which kept only in-frame beta chains. Records with the same CDR3 protein are collapsed into one entry carrying the most frequent genes and DNA. This sample lists some 96,000 distinct CDR3 sequences; more than 9.5% were detected once. The ten largest clones add up to roughly 5% of the sample. Sequences were derived from whole blood, sampled at baseline. Source of these receptors: an adult who was a healthcare worker with PCR-confirmed SARS-CoV-2 infection or an uninfected control (not recorded which).

The table lists this clonotype with a few counts. V and J are TRBV20-1 and TRBJ2-3; D call uncertain. There are 11 residues in the CDR3. Germline V gene lookup returns CDR1 DFQATT and CDR2 SNEGSKA (reference sequence). The V and J ends lost 6 bases and 2 bases respectively, with 6 bases between them. The CDR3 region is CSAETTDTQYF. The CDR3 DNA follows: TGCAGTGCGGAAACCACAGATACGCAGTATTTT.

The table lists this clonotype with many counts. V usage is TRBV3-1 and J usage is TRBJ1-1; unclear D gene. The CDR3 loop spans 16 amino acids. V was shortened by 1 base and J by 0 bases, with 12 bases between the two germline ends. Germline V lookup: CDR1 LGHDT, CDR2 YNNKEL (reference sequence). The chain's CDR3 is CASSQAGRTMNTEAFF. The DNA of the CDR3 is TGTGCCAGCAGCCAAGCTGGCAGAACCATGAACACTGAAGCTTTCTTT.

At least ten counts were recorded for this clonotype. The chain uses TRBV6-1 and TRBJ2-3; 9 bases fit TRBD1. The germline V gene encodes CDR1 MNHNS and CDR2 SASEGT. The V segment lost 8 bases and the J segment 4 bases; nucleotides outside the gene matches: 4. The CDR3 is made up of 13 amino acids. The CDR3 region is CASAGQGSDTQYF. For the CDR3, the DNA is TGTGCCAGCGCGGGACAGGGTTCAGATACGCAGTATTTT.

The sample holds a few counts of this clonotype. This chain uses TRBV7-3 with TRBJ2-2, with TRBD1 identical over 8 bases. This CDR3 has 16 amino acids. The V and J ends lost 5 bases and 1 base, in that order; junction bases with no gene match: 6. Germline V gene sequence: CDR1 SGHTA, CDR2 FQGTGA. The CDR3 nucleotides read TGTGCCAGCAGCGTATGGACAGGGAAGAACACCGGGGAGCTGTTTTTT. It encodes CASSVWTGKNTGELFF.

The CDR3 bases are TGTGCCAGCAGTTTGCGGACAGGGTATTCTAACTATGGCTACACCTTC. Translating gives CASSLRTGYSNYGYTF. The J gene is TRBJ1-2, the V gene TRBV12-3 or TRBV12-4; TRBD1 aligns across 8 bases. The CDR3 spans 16 residues. The V gene end was trimmed by 3 bases and the J gene end by 0 bases; junction bases not matched to a gene: 6.

This clonotype appeared a few times. The chain carries TRBV19 and TRBJ2-7; D not certain. The CDR3 is 13 amino acids. Deletions cut 5 bases from V and 4 bases from J, with 12 bases between. The germline gives CDR1 LNHDA, CDR2 SQIVND (reference sequence). CDR3 nucleotide sequence: TGTGCCAGTAGTTCTTCAATTGGGTACGAGCAGTACTTC. It translates to CASSSSIGYEQYF.

Many counts were recorded for this clonotype. This chain joins TRBV29-1 and TRBJ2-3, with a weak D call TRBD1 (5 bases). Germline values: CDR1 SQVTM, CDR2 ANQGSEA. V lost 6 bases and J 11 bases, leaving 15 bases between the germline ends. The CDR3 length is 11 residues. CDR3 sequence: CSVTNRRVQYF. The DNA of the CDR3 is TGCAGCGTGACCAACAGGAGAGTGCAGTATTTT.

Details on this clonotype: This clone may be a read error of a much larger clone one base away. J is TRBJ1-3 and V is TRBV7-9, with D possibly TRBD1 on 5 matching bases. Per germline, CDR1 SEHNR and CDR2 FQNEAQ (reference sequence). This CDR3 has 17 amino acids. The DNA for the CDR3 is TGTGCCACCAGCTCGGGTATCCGGGACCGCTCTGGAAACACCATATATTTT. Protein sequence: CATSSGIRDRSGNTIYF.